The present TCR beta chain was sequenced within a study of blood T cell repertoires in COVID-19. Overall study context: Researchers got acute and convalescent COVID-19 samples from the United States, Italy and Spain. T cells, B-cell-depleted T cells, or PBMCs supplied cDNA or gDNA.

Per the study methods: How many nucleated cells were present was estimated from reference gene primer amplification. Generated by immunoSEQ multiplex PCR, the TCRdb table keeps only in-frame clones and is missing some. V and J calls and clone size are as listed in that table; D and trimming were resolved from the DNA. The table lists about 190,000 clones, around 80% of them singletons. From germline, CDR1 is MDHEN and CDR2 SYDVKM. The length of the CDR3 is 19 residues. V gave up 6 bases and J gave up 5 bases, with 26 bases separating them. The rearrangement uses TRBV28 and TRBJ1-6, with D uncertain. This TCR came from a man aged 25-40 years with active or convalescent COVID-19. Material for sequencing was peripheral blood. The CDR3 nucleotides read TGTGCCAGCAGCCCCGTTTCGGGGAGGCACCAATTTAATAATTCACCCCTCCACTTT. Protein product: CASSPVSGRHQFNNSPLHF.